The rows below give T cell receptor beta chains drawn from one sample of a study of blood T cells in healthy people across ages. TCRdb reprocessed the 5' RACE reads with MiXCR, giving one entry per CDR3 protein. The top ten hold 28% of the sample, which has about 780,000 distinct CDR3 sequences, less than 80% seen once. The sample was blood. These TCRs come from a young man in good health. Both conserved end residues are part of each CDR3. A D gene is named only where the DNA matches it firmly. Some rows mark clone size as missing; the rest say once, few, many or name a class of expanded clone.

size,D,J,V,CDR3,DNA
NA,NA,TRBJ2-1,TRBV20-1,CSAREGLGHNEQFF,TGCAGTGCTAGAGAAGGGCTAGGACACAATGAGCAGTTCTTC
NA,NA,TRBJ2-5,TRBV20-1,CSARDNLGEFPETQYF,TGCAGTGCTAGAGATAATCTGGGGGAGTTCCCAGAGACCCAGTACTTC
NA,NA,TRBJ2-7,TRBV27,CASSLSQGRIYEQYF,TGTGCCAGCAGTTTGTCCCAGGGGAGGATCTACGAGCAGTACTTC
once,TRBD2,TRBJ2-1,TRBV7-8,CASAKSLLAGRGGEQFF,TGTGCCAGCGCTAAATCTCTTCTAGCGGGGCGGGGGGGTGAGCAGTTCTTC
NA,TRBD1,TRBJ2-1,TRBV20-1,CSARDRPYQETQFF,TGCAGTGCTAGGGACAGGCCGTACCAAGAGACCCAGTTCTTC
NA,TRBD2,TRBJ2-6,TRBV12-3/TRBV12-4,CASSSARRGVSGANVLTF,TGTGCCAGCAGTTCCGCCCGCCGGGGGGTCTCTGGGGCCAACGTCCTGACTTTC
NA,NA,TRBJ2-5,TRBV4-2,CASSQGLADPGTQYF,TGTGCCAGCAGCCAGGGCCTCGCGGACCCAGGGACCCAGTACTTC
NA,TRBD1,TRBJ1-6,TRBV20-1,CSAQEGATSPLHF,TGCAGTGCCCAAGAGGGGGCGACCTCACCCCTCCACTTT
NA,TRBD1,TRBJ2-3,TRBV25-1,CASSATGFSSTDTQYF,TGTGCCAGCAGTGCGACAGGGTTTTCTAGCACAGATACGCAGTATTTT
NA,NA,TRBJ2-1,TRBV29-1,CSVEGGDFNEQFF,TGCAGCGTGGAAGGGGGTGATTTCAATGAGCAGTTCTTC
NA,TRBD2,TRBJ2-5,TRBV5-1,CASRDERGSGETQYF,TGCGCCAGCAGGGACGAGCGGGGTAGCGGAGAGACCCAGTACTTC
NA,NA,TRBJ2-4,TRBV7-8,CASSFLQVGIQYF,TGTGCCAGCAGCTTTCTGCAGGTGGGCATTCAGTACTTC
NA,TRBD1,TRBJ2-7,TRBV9,CASSVQTGGFYEQYF,TGTGCCAGCAGCGTACAGACAGGGGGCTTCTACGAGCAGTACTTC
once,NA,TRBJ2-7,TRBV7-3,CASSYGASYEQYF,TGTGCCAGCAGCTACGGGGCGTCCTACGAGCAGTACTTC
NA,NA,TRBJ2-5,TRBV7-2,CASSSRRLALSQETRYF,TGTGCCAGCAGCTCTCGAAGGCTAGCGTTGTCCCAAGAGACCCGGTACTTC
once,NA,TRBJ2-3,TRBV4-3,CASSQDPGLADTQYF,TGCGCCAGCAGCCAAGATCCGGGGTTGGCAGATACGCAGTATTTT
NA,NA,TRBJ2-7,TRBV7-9,CASSLGEGDYEQYF,TGTGCCAGCAGCCTGGGTGAGGGGGATTACGAGCAGTACTTC
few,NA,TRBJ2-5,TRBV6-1,CASSVFPPGGQRQETQYF,TGTGCCAGTAGTGTATTCCCCCCCGGTGGACAGAGACAAGAGACCCAGTACTTC
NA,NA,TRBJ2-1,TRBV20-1,CSATGIIGNEQFF,TGCAGTGCTACAGGGATCATCGGGAATGAGCAGTTCTTC
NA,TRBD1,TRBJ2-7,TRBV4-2,CASSPGTESSYEQYF,TGTGCCAGCAGCCCCGGGACAGAGAGCTCCTACGAGCAGTACTTC
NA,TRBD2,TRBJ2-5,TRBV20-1,CSAAAGLAGGDLRETQYF,TGCAGTGCGGCCGCGGGACTAGCGGGGGGGGATCTTCGGGAGACCCAGTACTTC
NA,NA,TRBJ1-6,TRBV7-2,CASSLSVQGGSPLHF,TGTGCCAGCAGCTTATCGGTCCAGGGTGGTTCACCCCTCCACTTT
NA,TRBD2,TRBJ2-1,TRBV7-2,CASSSAPSGEQFF,TGTGCCAGCAGCTCGGCCCCTAGCGGGGAGCAGTTCTTC
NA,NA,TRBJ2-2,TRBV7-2,CASSLNLIAGELFF,TGTGCCAGCAGCTTAAATCTAATAGCCGGGGAGCTGTTTTTT